This TCR beta chain was recovered during a study of identifying expanded T cells in peripheral blood. The CDR3 contains 15 residues. Germline CDR1 LGHNA, CDR2 YNFKEQ. V was clipped by 6 bases and J by 5 bases, with 19 bases between them. Sequenced by immunoSEQ multiplex PCR; TCRdb stores in-frame clones only, minus some. The sample carries about 76,000 clones, 84% recorded once. What was sequenced was blood. The chain uses TRBV4-2 and TRBJ2-5; no clear D. This receptor was taken from a person between 18 and 69 years old in good health. For the CDR3, the DNA is TGTGCCAGCAGTCAAAACACCTCACCGAGGGAGACCCAGTACTTC. This gives the protein CASSQNTSPRETQYF.